These T cell receptor beta chains were read from a single sample in a study of cytomegalovirus exposure and HLA in healthy donors. Data came from immunoSEQ multiplex PCR; TCRdb stores just in-frame clones and leaves some out. The repertoire table contains about 78,000 clones. Sequencing was performed on PBMCs. Receptors originate from a female donor in good health and CMV-seropositive. Both conserved end residues are part of each CDR3. D genes are given only for firm matches.

>15|TRBD1|TRBV5-4|TRBJ2-2
CASSPGTGYTGELFF
TGTGCCAGCAGCCCCGGGACAGGGTACACCGGGGAGCTGTTTTTT
>17|TRBD1|TRBV28|TRBJ2-7
CASSLITGDLTTRKQYF
TGTGCCAGCAGTTTAATCACAGGGGACCTAACTACGAGAAAGCAGTACTTC
>13|TRBD1|TRBV29-1|TRBJ1-3
CSGTGTPGNTIYF
TGCAGCGGGACAGGGACTCCTGGAAACACCATATATTTT
>15|NA|TRBV4-3|TRBJ2-1
CASSQDPASGNEQFF
TGCGCCAGCAGCCAAGATCCGGCTTCGGGCAATGAGCAGTTCTTC
>16|TRBD2|TRBV18|TRBJ2-7
CASSPREGLAGEEQYF
TGTGCCAGCTCACCACGAGAGGGACTAGCGGGAGAGGAGCAGTACTTC
>14|NA|TRBV28|TRBJ2-1
CASFSGSMTNEQFF
TGTGCCAGCTTCAGCGGGTCCATGACCAATGAGCAGTTCTTC
>13|NA|TRBV19|TRBJ2-7
CASSMTGSYEQYF
TGTGCCAGTAGTATGACGGGATCCTACGAGCAGTACTTC
>17|TRBD1|TRBV4-1|TRBJ1-2
CASSQEGQGGINYGYTF
TGCGCCAGCAGCCAAGAGGGACAGGGAGGGATTAACTATGGCTACACCTTC
>13|NA|TRBV19|TRBJ1-2
CASSVDRDTGYTF
TGTGCCAGTAGTGTTGACCGGGACACCGGCTACACCTTC
>16|TRBD2|TRBV19|TRBJ2-1
CASSIGGGLSYNEQFF
TGTGCCAGTAGTATCGGGGGAGGGTTATCCTACAATGAGCAGTTCTTC
>14|NA|TRBV6-1|TRBJ1-2
CASSSGLGWYGYTF
TGTGCCAGCAGCTCAGGGCTAGGGTGGTATGGCTACACCTTC
>16|TRBD1|TRBV7-3|TRBJ2-2
CASSLQGQGGSGELFF
TGTGCCAGCAGCTTACAGGGACAGGGAGGATCTGGGGAGCTGTTTTTT
>15|TRBD2|TRBV6-1|TRBJ2-7
CASSEYRGRADEQYF
TGTGCCAGCAGTGAATACCGCGGGAGGGCGGACGAGCAGTACTTC
>14|NA|TRBV9|TRBJ2-2
CASSTSSWGGELFF
TGTGCCAGCAGCACCTCTAGCTGGGGCGGGGAGCTGTTTTTT
>13|TRBD1|TRBV28|TRBJ1-2
CASRAGQDYGYTF
TGTGCCAGCAGGGCCGGACAGGACTATGGCTACACCTTC
>18|NA|TRBV7-8|TRBJ2-3
CAISFSETEPEDTDTQYF
TGTGCCATCAGTTTCAGCGAGACAGAGCCTGAGGACACAGATACGCAGTATTTT
>15|TRBD2|TRBV6-5|TRBJ2-1
CASSIAGQSYNEQFF
TGTGCCAGCAGTATAGCGGGACAATCGTACAATGAGCAGTTCTTC
>16|TRBD1|TRBV6-6|TRBJ1-2
CASSSPPGQFNYGYPF
TGTGCCAGCAGTTCCCCACCGGGACAGTTTAACTATGGCTACCCCTTC
>12|NA|TRBV4-2|TRBJ2-7
CASSQELGEQYF
TGTGCCAGCAGCCAAGAACTTGGTGAGCAGTACTTC
>16|TRBD1|TRBV15|TRBJ1-6
CATSSTWGQGASPLHF
TGTGCCACCAGCTCCACTTGGGGACAGGGGGCTTCACCCCTCCACTTT
>17|TRBD2|TRBV4-1|TRBJ2-2
CASSHRFTSGHTGELFF
TGCGCCAGCAGCCACCGGTTCACTAGCGGACACACCGGGGAGCTGTTTTTT
>16|TRBD2|TRBV6-1|TRBJ2-7
CANSDLGLAGHYEQYF
TGTGCCAACAGTGATTTGGGGCTAGCGGGACACTACGAGCAGTACTTC
>15|NA|TRBV5-6|TRBJ1-3
CASSAMTGSGNTIYF
TGTGCCAGCAGCGCAATGACGGGCTCTGGAAACACCATATATTTT
>11|NA|TRBV28|TRBJ1-6
CASSSGSPLHF
TGTGCCAGCAGTTCAGGATCACCCCTCCACTTT
>12|TRBD1|TRBV29-1|TRBJ2-5
CSVQGARETQYF
TGCAGCGTTCAGGGGGCGAGAGAGACCCAGTACTTC
>16|NA|TRBV6-5|TRBJ2-7
CASSYSNLRLPYEQYF
TGTGCCAGCAGTTACTCGAATCTCCGACTCCCCTACGAGCAGTACTTC
>13|NA|TRBV7-3|TRBJ2-5
CASSLGTKETQYF
TGTGCCAGCAGCTTAGGGACAAAAGAGACCCAGTACTTC
>15|TRBD2|TRBV6-6|TRBJ2-7
CASSRTSGMMYEQYF
TGTGCCAGCAGTCGGACTAGCGGGATGATGTACGAGCAGTACTTC
>13|TRBD1|TRBV7-2|TRBJ2-7
CASSFGTAYEQYF
TGTGCCAGCAGCTTTGGGACAGCCTACGAGCAGTACTTC
>15|TRBD2|TRBV7-6|TRBJ2-2
CASSLGLAETGELFF
TGTGCCAGCAGCTTAGGGCTAGCGGAGACCGGGGAGCTGTTTTTT
>16|TRBD2|TRBV4-3|TRBJ2-1
CASSQEVGLAPNEQFF
TGCGCCAGCAGCCAAGAAGTGGGACTAGCTCCCAATGAGCAGTTCTTC